A selection of T cell receptor beta chains follows, all from one sample in a study of vaccination and CD4 T cells after COVID-19. The antigens these receptors bind are not known. TCRdb used MiXCR to reprocess the PCR reads, holding one entry per CDR3 protein. The sample holds about 20,000 distinct CDR3 sequences, more than 55% seen once. The material sequenced was CD4+ T cells from blood, cultured in vitro. The receptors originated from a human donor who had recovered from COVID-19. Each CDR3 is given with its conserved first and last residue. A D gene is named only where the DNA matches it firmly. A clone size is listed for some rows: how often the clone was seen (once, few, many), or a class if it is expanded.

v_call,clone_size,j_call,d_call,cdr3_aa,cdr3_nt
TRBV20-1,.,TRBJ1-2,.,CSANPDYGYTF,TGCAGTGCTAATCCCGACTATGGCTACACCTTC
TRBV5-5,.,TRBJ1-2,.,CASSLAPEGYGYTF,TGTGCCAGCAGCTTGGCCCCAGAGGGCTATGGCTACACCTTC
TRBV27,hyperexpanded,TRBJ1-2,.,CASSFIPRDGVNYGYTF,TGTGCCAGCAGTTTTATCCCCCGGGACGGCGTTAACTATGGCTACACCTTC
TRBV5-1,.,TRBJ1-1,.,CASSLHRNTEAFF,TGCGCCAGCAGCTTGCACAGAAACACTGAAGCTTTCTTT
TRBV2,.,TRBJ1-2,.,CASSEGTLINYGYTF,TGTGCCAGCAGTGAGGGGACACTTATTAACTATGGCTACACCTTC
TRBV24-1,once,TRBJ2-3,TRBD2,CATSGLAGGNEDTQYF,TGTGCCACCAGTGGACTAGCGGGAGGGAATGAGGATACGCAGTATTTT
TRBV20-1,.,TRBJ1-5,.,CSARDRQGQPQHF,TGCAGTGCTAGAGACAGGCAGGGACAGCCCCAGCATTTT
TRBV11-2,.,TRBJ2-1,.,CASSSGLRSSYNEQFF,TGTGCCAGCAGCTCCGGACTTCGAAGCTCCTACAATGAGCAGTTCTTC
TRBV7-2,.,TRBJ2-1,.,CASSLGQGRYNEQFF,TGTGCCAGCAGCTTAGGCCAGGGACGGTACAATGAGCAGTTCTTC
TRBV29-1,.,TRBJ1-1,.,CSVAQGSEAFF,TGCAGCGTGGCCCAGGGTTCTGAAGCTTTCTTT
TRBV7-2,few,TRBJ2-5,.,CASSYRWGGGETQYF,TGTGCCAGCAGCTACCGATGGGGAGGCGGGGAGACCCAGTACTTC
TRBV19,.,TRBJ1-5,.,CASSIAGAIYQPQHF,TGTGCCAGTAGTATCGCTGGGGCCATCTATCAGCCCCAGCATTTT
TRBV6-2/TRBV6-3,.,TRBJ2-5,TRBD2,CASSYVRGRQGETQYF,TGTGCCAGCAGTTACGTTCGCGGGAGGCAGGGAGAGACCCAGTACTTC
TRBV20-1,.,TRBJ2-1,TRBD1,CSASPGQTYNEQFF,TGCAGTGCTAGTCCGGGACAGACCTACAATGAGCAGTTCTTC
TRBV20-1,.,TRBJ2-5,TRBD2,CSARGGTSGGGETQYF,TGCAGTGCTAGAGGCGGGACTAGCGGGGGTGGGGAGACCCAGTACTTC
TRBV28,.,TRBJ1-5,.,CASSFLLGDSNQPQHF,TGTGCCAGCAGTTTCCTTTTGGGGGACAGCAATCAGCCCCAGCATTTT
TRBV10-3,few,TRBJ1-1,.,CAISEDVGNTEAFF,TGTGCCATCAGTGAGGACGTGGGGAACACTGAAGCTTTCTTT
TRBV12-3/TRBV12-4,.,TRBJ1-5,.,CASSLGGRGNQPQHF,TGTGCCAGCAGTTTAGGGGGGAGGGGAAATCAGCCCCAGCATTTT